These 15 T cell receptor beta chains were sequenced from one sample in a study of shared clonotypes between healthy human individuals. Produced via immunoSEQ multiplex PCR; TCRdb's table is partial and in-frame only. The sample records about 2.5 million clones, about nine tenths being singletons. The sequenced material came from naive CD4+ T cells from PBMCs. Subset reported: CD45RA+ positively selected. The receptor source for this set is a man between 18 and 35 years old in good health. Some clones in this sample may be carry-over from other donors' samples.

The chain joins TRBV7-9 to TRBJ2-2; D is uncertain. V was pared by 8 bases and J by 3 bases, with 13 bases between. The CDR3 runs to 14 residues. The germline gives CDR1 SEHNR, CDR2 FQNEAQ (reference sequence). CDR3 in amino acids: CASSPMADTGELFF. The CDR3 DNA reads TGTGCCAGCTCCCCTATGGCGGACACCGGGGAGCTGTTTTTT. The full variable domain, rest sourced from reference TRBV7-9 and TRBJ2-2, is DTGVSQNPRHKITKRGQNVTFRCDPISEHNRLYWYRQTLGQGPEFLTYFQNEAQLEKSRLLSDRFSAERPKGSFSTLEIQRTEQGDSAMYLCASSPMADTGELFFGEGSRLTVL.

The chain recombines TRBV11-2 with TRBJ2-7; the match to TRBD2 covers 9 bases. With V trimmed by 5 bases and J by 4 bases, 9 bases remained unmatched. From germline, CDR1 is SGHAT and CDR2 FQNNGV. The CDR3 covers 15 residues. In nucleotides, the CDR3 is TGTGCCAGCAGCAAGATAGCGGGAGAAGAGTACGAGCAGTACTTC. Residues: CASSKIAGEEYEQYF.

The chain couples TRBV10-2 to TRBJ2-7, with 10 bases aligning to TRBD2. The CDR3 contains 15 residues. Losses at the gene ends were 2 bases for V and 4 bases for J; bases not matched to a gene: 5. The germline V gene has CDR1 WSHSY and CDR2 SAAADI. The chain's CDR3 is CASSEPTSGKYEQYF. For the CDR3, the DNA is TGCGCCAGCAGTGAGCCAACTAGCGGGAAGTACGAGCAGTACTTC.

The rearrangement links TRBV19 to TRBJ1-1, with 10 bases identical to TRBD1. The CDR3 is 15 residues long. V lost 5 bases to trimming and J lost 1 base; unmatched junction nucleotides: 4. Germline-derived CDR1 and CDR2 are LNHDA and SQIVND (reference sequence). This chain's CDR3 is CASSARDRGNTEAFF. Written as DNA, the CDR3 is TGTGCCAGTAGTGCCCGGGACAGGGGGAACACTGAAGCTTTCTTT.

J is TRBJ2-7 and V is TRBV7-3; D may be TRBD2 (5 bases). This CDR3 comprises 15 residues. V was shortened by 4 bases and J by 2 bases, with 15 bases between the two germline ends. Germline assignment: CDR1 SGHTA and CDR2 FQGTGA. CDR3 protein: CASSSKIGNPYEQYF. Written as DNA, the CDR3 is TGTGCCAGCAGCTCGAAAATCGGGAACCCCTACGAGCAGTACTTC.

This chain connects TRBV2 to TRBJ1-5; a weak D match, TRBD1 (5 bases). Trimming stripped 5 bases from V and 6 bases from J, with 11 bases between. CDR1 and CDR2 (germline): SNHLY, FYNNEI. This CDR3 contains 13 residues. In DNA form, the CDR3 reads TGTGCCAGCAGTACCCAGGGTCGTCAGCCCCAGCATTTT. It specifies CASSTQGRQPQHF.

The V call is TRBV28, the J call TRBJ2-5, with TRBD2 matching 7 bases. In germline, CDR1 is MDHEN, CDR2 SYDVKM. The CDR3 has 14 amino acids. V lost 7 bases to trimming and J lost 3 bases; unmatched junction nucleotides: 8. DNA of the CDR3: TGTGCCAGCACCAACGGGGGGTTGGAAGAGACCCAGTACTTC. This translates into CASTNGGLEETQYF.

The V gene is TRBV18, the J gene TRBJ2-6, with D unclear. CDR3 length: 15 residues. Germline CDR1 reads KGHSH; CDR2 reads LQKENI. V was pared by 3 bases and J by 2 bases, with 8 bases between. The CDR3 is CASSPVVPGANVLTF. In DNA form, the CDR3 reads TGTGCCAGCTCACCGGTCGTGCCTGGGGCCAACGTCCTGACTTTC. The whole variable domain, filled in from reference TRBV18 and TRBJ2-6, reads NAGVMQNPRHLVRRRGQEARLRCSPMKGHSHVYWYRQLPEEGLKFMVYLQKENIIDESGMPKERFSAEFPKEGPSILRIQQVVRGDSAAYFCASSPVVPGANVLTFGAGSRLTVL.

The chain recombines TRBV30 with TRBJ2-7, with D tentatively TRBD1 (5 bases). V lost 1 base, J lost 4 bases, and 17 bases lay in between. The CDR3 sequence is 15 residues long. CDR1 is GTSNPN, CDR2 SVGIG, per germline (reference sequence). The CDR3 region is CAWSGTQPPGYEQYF. The CDR3, as DNA: TGTGCCTGGAGTGGGACACAGCCCCCGGGTTACGAGCAGTACTTC.

V gene TRBV15 combines with J gene TRBJ2-1; TRBD2 matches at 8 bases. V shed 3 bases, J shed 7 bases, and the junction held 5 bases outside the gene matches. The CDR3 length is 14 residues. Germline CDR1 LNHNV, CDR2 YYDKDF (reference sequence). This CDR3 is CATSSGGVRNEQFF. The CDR3 bases are TGTGCCACCAGCAGCGGGGGGGTGAGGAATGAGCAGTTCTTC.

The chain couples TRBV2 to TRBJ2-6; TRBD1 aligns across 7 bases. This CDR3 is built from 15 residues. CDR1 SNHLY and CDR2 FYNNEI come from the germline V gene. CDR3: CAGTVAPTGANVLTF. The CDR3 DNA reads TGTGCGGGGACAGTAGCGCCTACTGGGGCCAACGTCCTGACTTTC. Variable domain in full (rest from reference TRBV2 and TRBJ2-6): EPEVTQTPSHQVTQMGQEVILRCVPISNHLYFYWYRQILGQKVEFLVSFYNNEISEKSEIFDDQFSVERPDGSNFTLKIRSTKLEDSAMYFCAGTVAPTGANVLTFGAGSRLTVL.

This chain links TRBV2 with TRBJ2-7; 10 bases map to TRBD2. This CDR3 has 13 residues. CDR1 is SNHLY, CDR2 FYNNEI, per germline. V lost 4 bases and J lost 3; bases outside the gene matches: 0. CDR3 bases: TGTGCCAGCAGTGTAGCGGGAGGCTACGAGCAGTACTTC. This translates into CASSVAGGYEQYF.

CDR3 residues: CASQLGGRANTGELFF. CDR3 coding DNA: TGTGCCAGCCAATTGGGCGGGAGGGCCAACACCGGGGAGCTGTTTTTT. V usage is TRBV7-9 and J usage is TRBJ2-2, with 9 bases lining up with TRBD2. Germline V gene sequence: CDR1 SEHNR, CDR2 FQNEAQ (reference sequence). CDR3 length equals 16 residues. Trimming removed 8 bases from V and 2 bases from J; junction bases left unmatched: 9.

This clone was counted once. The CDR3 coding sequence is TGTGCCAGCAGTCGAGCAGGGGCCAATGAGCAGTTCTTC. Translated: CASSRAGANEQFF. The chain joins TRBV25-1 to TRBJ2-1; a weak D match, TRBD1 (6 bases). Germline V gene lookup returns CDR1 MGHDK and CDR2 SYGVNS. The CDR3 spans 13 residues. V lost 5 bases, J lost 6 bases, and 11 bases lay in between.

This chain connects TRBV27 to TRBJ1-2; D is undetermined. V gave up 2 bases and J gave up 5 bases, with 21 bases separating them. The CDR3 spans 17 residues. The germline V gene has CDR1 MNHEY and CDR2 SMNVEV (reference sequence). CDR3 region: CASSLRSVSVLGYGYTF. In DNA form, the CDR3 reads TGTGCCAGCAGTTTAAGGTCCGTCTCCGTGCTGGGGTATGGCTACACCTTC.